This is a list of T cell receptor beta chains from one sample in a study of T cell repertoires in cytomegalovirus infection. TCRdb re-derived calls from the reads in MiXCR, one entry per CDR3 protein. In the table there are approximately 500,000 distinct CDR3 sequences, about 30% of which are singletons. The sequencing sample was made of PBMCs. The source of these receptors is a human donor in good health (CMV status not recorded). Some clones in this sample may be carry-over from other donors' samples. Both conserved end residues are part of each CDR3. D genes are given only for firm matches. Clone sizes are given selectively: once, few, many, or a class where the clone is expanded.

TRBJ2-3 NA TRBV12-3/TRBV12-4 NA TGTGCCAGCAGTTCCGGCGGGAACACAGATACGCAGTATTTT CASSSGGNTDTQYF
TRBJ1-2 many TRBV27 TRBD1 TGTGCCAGCAAGAAGACAGGGAGTAATGGCTACACCTTC CASKKTGSNGYTF
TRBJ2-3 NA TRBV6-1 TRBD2 TGTGCCAGCCATGGGACTAGCGGGAGAAGTCGGGCAGATACGCAGTATTTT CASHGTSGRSRADTQYF
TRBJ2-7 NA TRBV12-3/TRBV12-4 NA TGTGCCAGCAGTCCCTCCCCGAACGAGCAGTACTTC CASSPSPNEQYF
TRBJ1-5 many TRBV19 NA TGTGCCAGTAGTAGCCGATCCCAGGGTTTTGGGCAGCCCCAGCATTTT CASSSRSQGFGQPQHF
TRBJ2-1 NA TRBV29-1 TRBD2 TGCAGCCTTCTACTAGCGGGAGGGGAAGGGTCCTACAATGAGCAGTTCTTC CSLLLAGGEGSYNEQFF
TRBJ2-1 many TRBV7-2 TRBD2 TGTGCCAGCAGCTTAGCGGCTAGCGGGAGTTGGGCCCCCAATGAGCAGTTCTTC CASSLAASGSWAPNEQFF
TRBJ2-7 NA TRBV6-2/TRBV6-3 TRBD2 TGTGCCAGCAGTTACTTGGCTAGCGGGAGCTTCGGGGCGTGGGAGCAGTACTTC CASSYLASGSFGAWEQYF
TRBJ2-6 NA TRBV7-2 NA TGTGCCAGCAGCTTCAGGCAGCCCCGGGGCCCTGGGGCCAACGTCCTGACTTTC CASSFRQPRGPGANVLTF
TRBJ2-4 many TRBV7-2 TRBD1 TGTGCCAGCAGCTTTGACAGGGCTGTAGCCAAAAACATTCAGTACTTC CASSFDRAVAKNIQYF
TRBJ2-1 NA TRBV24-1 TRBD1 TGTGCCACCAGTGCCCATGGACAGGAGTCGATCTACAATGAGCAGTTCTTC CATSAHGQESIYNEQFF
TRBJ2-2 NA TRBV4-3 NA TGCGCCAGCAGCCAAGTACGGGGCGGGGAGCTGTTTTTT CASSQVRGGELFF
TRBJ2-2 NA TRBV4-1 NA TGCGCCAGCAGCGCCGGAGGGTTAGCTGCCACCGGGGAGCTGTTTTTT CASSAGGLAATGELFF
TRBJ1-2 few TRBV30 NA TGTGCCTGGAGTGTACGTCAGGCTTGGGATGGCTACACCTTC CAWSVRQAWDGYTF
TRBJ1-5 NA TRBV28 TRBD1 TGTGCCAGCAGTTTGAGGTGGGACAGGGAGACGGGCAGCAATCAGCCCCAGCATTTT CASSLRWDRETGSNQPQHF
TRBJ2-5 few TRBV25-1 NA TGTGCCAGCAGTGGAGATATACTCCAAGAGACCCAGTACTTC CASSGDILQETQYF
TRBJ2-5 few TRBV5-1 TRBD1 TGCGCCAGCAGCTTGGGGGACAGAGAGTACCAAGAGACCCAGTACTTC CASSLGDREYQETQYF
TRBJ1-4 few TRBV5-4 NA TGTGCCAGCAGCATGGAGAGGGGTGCAACTAATGAAAAACTGTTTTTT CASSMERGATNEKLFF
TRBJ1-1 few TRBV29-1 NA TGCAGCGTTGAGCCTCGACGCAGCGGGACTGAAGCTTTCTTT CSVEPRRSGTEAFF
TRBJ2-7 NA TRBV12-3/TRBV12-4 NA TGTGCCAGCAGCCCCGGGGCAGGGAGCTCCTACGAGCAGTACTTC CASSPGAGSSYEQYF
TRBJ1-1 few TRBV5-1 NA TGCGCCAGCAGCTTGGGGAGACCTCAAGAAGCTTTCTTT CASSLGRPQEAFF
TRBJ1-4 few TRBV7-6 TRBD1 TGTGCCAGCAGCTCGGACAGGAATGAAAAACTGTTTTTT CASSSDRNEKLFF
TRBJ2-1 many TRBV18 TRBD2 TGTGCCAGCAGCCGGACTAGCGGGGACAATGAGCAGTTCTTC CASSRTSGDNEQFF
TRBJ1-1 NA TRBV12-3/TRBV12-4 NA TGTGCCAGCAGTGACCCGCGGCCAATGGGCACTGAAGCTTTCTTT CASSDPRPMGTEAFF
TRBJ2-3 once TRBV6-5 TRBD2 TGTGCCAGCAGCGGACTAGCGGGAGGATGGACCGGCACAGATACGCAGTATTTT CASSGLAGGWTGTDTQYF
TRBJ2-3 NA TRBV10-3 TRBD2 TGTGCCTCCATAGCGGGGGGCACAGATACGCAGTATTTT CASIAGGTDTQYF
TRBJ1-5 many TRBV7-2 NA TGTGCCAGCAGCTTAGATGGGGCTCGGAATCAGCCCCAGCATTTT CASSLDGARNQPQHF
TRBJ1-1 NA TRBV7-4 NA TGTGCCAGCAGCTGGGGGGGTGGTCCTGAAGCTTTCTTT CASSWGGGPEAFF
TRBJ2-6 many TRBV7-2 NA TGTGCCAGCAGCGGGGGAGCGTCTGGGGCCAACGTCCTGACTTTC CASSGGASGANVLTF
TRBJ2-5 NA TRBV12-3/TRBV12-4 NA TGTGCCAGCAGTTCGGCGGAGGAGGGGGCGTATAAAGAGACCCAGTACTTC CASSSAEEGAYKETQYF
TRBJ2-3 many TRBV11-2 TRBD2 TGTGCCAGCAGCCGGCGGGCTAGCGGTGGCACAGATACGCAGTATTTT CASSRRASGGTDTQYF
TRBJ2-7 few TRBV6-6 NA TGTGCCAGCAGCAACATACTCTCCTACGAGCAGTACTTC CASSNILSYEQYF
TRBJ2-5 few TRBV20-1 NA TGCAGTGCTAGAGAACTCCAAGAGACCCAGTACTTC CSARELQETQYF
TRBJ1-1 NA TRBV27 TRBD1 TGTGCCAGCAGTTCCTACTTTCTTCAATCCGGACAGGGTACTGAAGCTTTCTTT CASSSYFLQSGQGTEAFF
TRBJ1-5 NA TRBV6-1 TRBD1 TGTGCCAGCAGGGGGACAGGGGGCATTGAGCCCCAGCATTTT CASRGTGGIEPQHF
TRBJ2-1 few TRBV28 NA TGTGCCAGCAGCCTTAGCGGATTCTACAATGAGCAGTTCTTC CASSLSGFYNEQFF
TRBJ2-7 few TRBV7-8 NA TGTGCCAGCACCCCCCCGCTAGCTGAAGAGCAGTACTTC CASTPPLAEEQYF
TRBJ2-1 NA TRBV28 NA TGTGCCAGCAGTCTCCCCAGGGTCCGCTCCTACAATGAGCAGTTCTTC CASSLPRVRSYNEQFF
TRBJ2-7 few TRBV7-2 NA TGTGCCAGCAGCGCCGCTAGCGAGCAGTACTTC CASSAASEQYF
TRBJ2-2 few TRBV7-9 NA TGTGCCAGCAGCCCCGGGCCAGGGGTATATGACGGGGAGCTGTTTTTT CASSPGPGVYDGELFF
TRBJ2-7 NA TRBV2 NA TGTGCCAGCAGTGAGACCCCCTACGAGCAGTACTTC CASSETPYEQYF
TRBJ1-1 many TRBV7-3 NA TGTGCCAGCAGCTTATTCGAATCTTCTGAAGCTTTCTTT CASSLFESSEAFF
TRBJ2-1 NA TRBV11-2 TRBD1 TGTGCCAGCAGCGGAATTGCGGGCGGGACAGGGGGCTCCCAAGCCTACAATGAGCAGTTCTTC CASSGIAGGTGGSQAYNEQFF
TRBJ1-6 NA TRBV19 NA TGTGCCAGTAGTGGACAGTATAATTCACCCCTCCACTTT CASSGQYNSPLHF
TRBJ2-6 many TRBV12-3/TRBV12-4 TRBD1 TGTGCCAGCAGCTACCGGGACAGGGTTTTTTCTGGGGCCAACGTCCTGACTTTC CASSYRDRVFSGANVLTF
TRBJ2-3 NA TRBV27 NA TGTGCCAGCCAGCCGGGGGCGGCATCGGCTACGCAGTATTTT CASQPGAASATQYF
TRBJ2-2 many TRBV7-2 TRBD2 TGTGCCAGCAGCTTGGGACTAGCGGGAGAAACCGGGGAGCTGTTTTTT CASSLGLAGETGELFF
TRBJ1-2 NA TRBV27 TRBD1 TGTGCCAGCAGTTTCTCCCTCCCGGGACAGGGGGCGAAGAACTATGGCTACACCTTC CASSFSLPGQGAKNYGYTF
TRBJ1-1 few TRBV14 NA TGTGCCAGCAGCCGAGAGGTCGGGGGCACTGAAGCTTTCTTT CASSREVGGTEAFF
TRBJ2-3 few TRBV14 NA TGTGCCAGCAGCCAAGGCTGGACTCGTACCAACACAGATACGCAGTATTTT CASSQGWTRTNTDTQYF
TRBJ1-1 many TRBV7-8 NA TGTGCCAGCAGCCCGCAGGCTATGAACACTGAAGCTTTCTTT CASSPQAMNTEAFF
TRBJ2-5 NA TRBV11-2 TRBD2 TGTGCCAGCAGCTTAGTTGGTAGCGGGAGGGCCGGGGAGACCCAGTACTTC CASSLVGSGRAGETQYF
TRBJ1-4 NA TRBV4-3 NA TGCGCCAGCAGCCAATCAGGGTGGGGTGAAAAACTGTTTTTT CASSQSGWGEKLFF
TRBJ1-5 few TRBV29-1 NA TGCAGCGCCTCGACAGGTAAACAGCCCCAGCATTTT CSASTGKQPQHF
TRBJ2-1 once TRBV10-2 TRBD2 TGCGCCAGCAGTGCGACTAGCGCTACCAATGAGCAGTTCTTC CASSATSATNEQFF
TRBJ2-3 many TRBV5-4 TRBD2 TGTGCCAGCACCGCGGGACTAGCGGGAGCAGATACGCAGTATTTT CASTAGLAGADTQYF
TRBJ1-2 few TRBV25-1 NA TGTGCCAGCAGTGAATATGGAGGGGCCTATGGCTACACCTTC CASSEYGGAYGYTF
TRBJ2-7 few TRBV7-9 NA TGTGCCAGCAGCTTGGAATGGAGCAGATACGAGCAGTACTTC CASSLEWSRYEQYF
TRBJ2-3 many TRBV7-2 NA TGTGCCAGCGGGAGTCTAACAGATACGCAGTATTTT CASGSLTDTQYF
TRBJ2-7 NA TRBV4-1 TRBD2 TGCGCCAGCAGCCCCTTTTTCCGGGAGGCCTACGAGCAGTACTTC CASSPFFREAYEQYF